These 18 T cell receptor beta chains came from one sample sequenced in a study of memory CD4+ T cells and cytomegalovirus serostatus. The sort gate was single viable CD3+CD4+CD8-CD45RO+ cells for memory CD4+ T cells. Clones were sequenced by immunoSEQ multiplex PCR, and TCRdb holds only the in-frame ones, with some missing. The repertoire holds about 42,000 clones, with 65% to 80% as singletons. The specimen sequenced was memory CD4+ T cells from blood. These receptors came from an adult in good health and CMV-seronegative.

The CDR3 bases are TGTGCTAGTGCTGTCCCGGACAGGGGAAACTATGGCTACACCTTC. As protein: CASAVPDRGNYGYTF. V and J are TRBV12-5 and TRBJ1-2; 9 bases line up with TRBD1. Germline-derived CDR1 and CDR2 are LGHNT and FRNRAP. V lost 7 bases, J lost 2 bases, and 8 bases stayed unmatched. This CDR3 comprises 15 residues.

The V gene is TRBV19, the J gene TRBJ2-7; D could derive from TRBD1 or TRBD2 (5 bases each). The CDR3 is 15 amino acids. The germline V gene has CDR1 LNHDA and CDR2 SQIVND (reference sequence). Trimming shortened V by 3 bases and J by 0 bases, and 12 bases separated the two germline ends. CDR3 bases: TGTGCCAGTAGTATCGGGCCAGGGAGCTCCTACGAGCAGTACTTC. Encoded protein: CASSIGPGSSYEQYF.

V usage is TRBV11-2 and J usage is TRBJ2-6; no firm D call. V shed 1 base and J shed 2 bases, with 0 bases lying between them. Germline V gene sequence: CDR1 SGHAT, CDR2 FQNNGV. CDR3 size: 13 residues. CDR3: CASSLAGANVLTF. The CDR3 DNA sequence: TGTGCCAGCAGCTTAGCTGGGGCCAACGTCCTGACTTTC.

The rearrangement joins TRBV29-1 to TRBJ2-1, with TRBD2 identical over 9 bases. The CDR3 is made up of 15 amino acids. V gave up 3 bases and J gave up 6 bases; unmatched junction bases: 9. The germline CDR1 and CDR2 sequences are SQVTM and ANQGSEA. The CDR3: CSVDGRGGSFNEQFF. The CDR3 DNA is TGCAGCGTTGATGGGCGGGGGGGCAGCTTCAATGAGCAGTTCTTC.

V gene TRBV6-1 combines with J gene TRBJ2-5, with D possibly being TRBD1 (5 bases). V lost 2 bases to trimming and J lost 2 bases, with 15 bases between them. Germline V lookup: CDR1 MNHNS, CDR2 SASEGT. The CDR3 has 16 amino acids. CDR3 amino acids: CASSELPTGIQETQYF. The CDR3 bases are TGTGCCAGCAGTGAACTCCCCACAGGCATTCAAGAGACCCAGTACTTC.

This chain uses TRBV6-6 with TRBJ2-7; the D call may be TRBD1 or TRBD2 (5 bases each). V dropped 2 bases and J dropped 9 bases, with 11 bases sitting between them. The CDR3 is made up of 12 amino acids. Germline V gene lookup returns CDR1 MNHNY and CDR2 SVGAGI (reference sequence). In DNA, the CDR3 is TGTGCCAGCAGTTACCGGGACCTTCTGCAGTACTTC. Its translation is CASSYRDLLQYF.

The V gene is TRBV5-1, the J gene TRBJ1-6; D ambiguous. The CDR3 is 15 amino acids. Trimming took off 1 base at V and 8 bases at J, with 13 bases between the two ends. Germline V gene lookup returns CDR1 SGHRS and CDR2 YFSETQ. This CDR3 is CASSLTGNPDSPLHF. The CDR3 nucleotides are TGCGCCAGCAGCTTGACTGGGAATCCGGATTCACCCCTCCACTTT. The complete variable domain, with remaining parts taken from reference TRBV5-1 and TRBJ1-6, reads KAGVTQTPRYLIKTRGQQVTLSCSPISGHRSVSWYQQTPGQGLQFLFEYFSETQRNKGNFPGRFSGRQFSNSRSEMNVSTLELGDSALYLCASSLTGNPDSPLHFGNGTRLTVT.

The gene calls are TRBV30 and TRBJ2-3; 9 bases fit TRBD1. The germline V gene has CDR1 GTSNPN and CDR2 SVGIG (reference sequence). Trimming cost V 1 base and J 6 bases; bases outside gene matches: 8. This CDR3 has 15 amino acids. CDR3 region: CAWSGGTGWTDTQYF. CDR3 coding DNA: TGTGCCTGGAGTGGAGGGACAGGGTGGACGGATACGCAGTATTTT.

This chain joins TRBV4-2 and TRBJ2-1; D possibly corresponds to TRBD1 (7 bases). This CDR3 is 15 amino acids long. The germline gives CDR1 LGHNA, CDR2 YNFKEQ. Trimming stripped 4 bases from V and 4 bases from J, with 14 bases between. CDR3 sequence: CASSLLPGGYNEQFF. CDR3 coding DNA: TGTGCCAGCAGCCTTCTCCCAGGGGGGTACAATGAGCAGTTCTTC.

The chain carries TRBV6-5 and TRBJ2-5, with 11 bases aligning to TRBD1. The CDR3 is 16 residues long. In germline, CDR1 is MNHEY, CDR2 SVGAGI. V was pared by 2 bases and J by 4 bases, with 6 bases of the junction left unmatched. The CDR3 bases are TGTGCCAGCAGTTACAAGAGGACAGGGGGCGGAGAGACCCAGTACTTC. Amino acids: CASSYKRTGGGETQYF.

V usage is TRBV18 and J usage is TRBJ1-5; D unresolved. This CDR3 region has 15 residues. In germline, CDR1 is KGHSH, CDR2 LQKENI. Trimming stripped 0 bases from V and 7 bases from J, with 13 bases between. For the CDR3, the DNA is TGTGCCAGCTCACCACCGTCCCGGGCTGACCAGCCCCAGCATTTT. Residues: CASSPPSRADQPQHF.

In its sample, this clone was seen a few times. V is TRBV4-1 and J is TRBJ2-7; D may match TRBD1 or TRBD2 (6 bases each). This CDR3 comprises 16 residues. The V gene lost 0 bases and the J gene lost 3 bases, with 15 bases spanning the gap. Germline lookup yields CDR1 MGHRA and CDR2 YSYEKL. CDR3 bases: TGCGCCAGCAGCCAAGAAGGTCCGGGGGCCGTCTACGAGCAGTACTTC. This sequence encodes CASSQEGPGAVYEQYF.

This clone showed up just a few times. The rearrangement uses TRBV19 and TRBJ1-1; TRBD1 is a possible D gene (6 bases). Trimming took off 6 bases at V and 1 base at J, with 15 bases between the two ends. The CDR3 has 15 amino acids. The germline V gene has CDR1 LNHDA and CDR2 SQIVND (reference sequence). The CDR3 spells CASRVDRATNTEAFF. Written as DNA, the CDR3 is TGTGCCAGTAGGGTGGACAGAGCTACGAACACTGAAGCTTTCTTT.

This chain joins TRBV6-6 and TRBJ1-1, with TRBD1 identical over 7 bases. The V segment lost 8 bases and the J segment 1 base; nucleotides outside the gene matches: 4. Germline CDR1 is MNHNY and CDR2 is SVGAGI (reference sequence). This CDR3 is 13 amino acids long. The CDR3 protein is CASAGTENTEAFF. The CDR3 coding sequence is TGTGCCAGCGCCGGGACAGAGAACACTGAAGCTTTCTTT.

The chain joins TRBV19 to TRBJ2-2; 7 bases agree with TRBD1. The length of the CDR3 is 15 residues. The germline V gene encodes CDR1 LNHDA and CDR2 SQIVND (reference sequence). The ends lost 4 bases at V and 4 bases at J; junction bases unmatched: 6. In DNA, the CDR3 is TGTGCCAGTAGTAGGAAGACAGGGTTCACCGGGGAGCTGTTTTTT. It encodes CASSRKTGFTGELFF.

The rearrangement links TRBV18 to TRBJ1-2; D is perhaps TRBD1 (5 bases). V was cut by 2 bases and J by 7 bases, with 11 bases left in between. Germline V CDR1 and CDR2: KGHSH, LQKENI. The CDR3 is 13 residues long. As DNA, the CDR3 is TGTGCCAGCTCACCAGGGGACGGATCTGGCTACACCTTC. Its protein is CASSPGDGSGYTF. Full variable domain (missing parts from reference TRBV18 and TRBJ1-2): NAGVMQNPRHLVRRRGQEARLRCSPMKGHSHVYWYRQLPEEGLKFMVYLQKENIIDESGMPKERFSAEFPKEGPSILRIQQVVRGDSAAYFCASSPGDGSGYTFGSGTRLTVV.

The V call is TRBV6-5, the J call TRBJ2-3, with unresolved D. Per germline, CDR1 MNHEY and CDR2 SVGAGI. V dropped 5 bases and J dropped 1 base, with 7 bases sitting between them. The CDR3 consists of 13 residues. The chain's CDR3 is CASSRMGTDTQYF. The CDR3 DNA is TGTGCCAGCAGTCGGATGGGCACAGATACGCAGTATTTT.

About this clone itself: The junction departs from the called germline gene at one end, perhaps through a read error. The V and J genes are TRBV30 and TRBJ1-4; the D is unclear. This CDR3 is 16 amino acids long. The germline CDR1 and CDR2 sequences are GTSNPN and SVGIG (reference sequence). CDR3 coding DNA: TGTGCCTGGAGTGTTTCGTCAGGACTTACAAATGAAAAGCTGTTTTTT. Translated, it gives CAWSVSSGLTNEKLFF.